What follows is one T cell receptor beta chain and its context. V lost 2 bases and J lost 7; bases outside the gene matches: 11. Germline loops: CDR1 MNHEY, CDR2 SVGAGI. This CDR3 has 16 amino acids. With 60 Vbeta and 13 Jbeta primers, the PCR was carried out. Assay: immunoSEQ multiplex PCR; the TCRdb copy retains only in-frame clones and omits some. The sample has under 150,000 clones, 65% to 85% seen once; the top ten hold roughly 2.6%. These data are taken from a study of cytomegalovirus exposure and HLA in healthy donors. The sample was PBMCs. The chain combines TRBV6-5 with TRBJ2-1; TRBD2 agrees at 7 bases. The TCR sequence derives from a woman under 30 in good health and CMV-seronegative. The CDR3 reads CASSYPPLAGRNEQFF. The CDR3, as DNA: TGTGCCAGCAGTTACCCCCCACTAGCCGGGAGGAATGAGCAGTTCTTC.